A single sample is the source of the 31 T cell receptor beta chains below, sequenced in a study of blood T cell repertoires in COVID-19. Sequenced by immunoSEQ multiplex PCR; TCRdb stores in-frame clones only, minus some. The data show 95,000 to 150,000 clones, roughly 89% seen once. Sample: peripheral blood. The receptors shown here come from a woman aged 60-70 years with COVID-19, enrolled during active disease.

The CDR3 nucleotides are TGCAGCGTTGATGACAGGGACTACAATGAGCAGTTCTTC. Its translation is CSVDDRDYNEQFF. The chain recombines TRBV29-1 with TRBJ2-1, with 7 bases lining up with TRBD1. The V and J ends lost 3 bases and 3 bases, in that order; junction bases with no gene match: 2. Germline CDR1 SQVTM, CDR2 ANQGSEA. The CDR3 has 13 residues.

The chain employs TRBV30 and TRBJ2-3, with a possible D match to TRBD1 (6 bases). V shed 3 bases and J shed 2 bases, with 9 bases lying between them. Germline assignment: CDR1 GTSNPN and CDR2 SVGIG (reference sequence). This CDR3 is 13 amino acids long. The CDR3 is CAWRNRATDTQYF. CDR3 nucleotides: TGTGCCTGGAGAAACAGGGCCACAGATACGCAGTATTTT.

This chain uses TRBV15 with TRBJ1-2; D remains ambiguous. This CDR3 comprises 16 residues. Trimming took 1 base from V and 8 from J, leaving 20 bases between them. The germline gives CDR1 LNHNV, CDR2 YYDKDF (reference sequence). The CDR3 spells CATSRGRGPSSIGYTF. CDR3 DNA: TGTGCCACCAGCAGAGGTAGAGGCCCCTCCTCTATCGGCTACACCTTC.

The chain combines TRBV12-5 with TRBJ1-1; no clear D gene. In germline, CDR1 is LGHNT, CDR2 FRNRAP. This CDR3 has 12 residues. V lost 5 bases and J lost 1, with 5 bases in between. CDR3 coding DNA: TGTGCTAGTGGTCGGGAGAACACTGAAGCTTTCTTT. Amino acid sequence: CASGRENTEAFF.

The chain combines TRBV27 with TRBJ1-5; D uncertain. CDR3 length: 12 amino acids. Germline CDR1 reads MNHEY; CDR2 reads SMNVEV (reference sequence). Deletions cut 6 bases from V and 3 bases from J, with 6 bases between. The CDR3 DNA reads TGTGCCAGCAGGGCTTCCAATCAGCCCCAGCATTTT. Its translation: CASRASNQPQHF.

This rearrangement joins TRBV4-3 to TRBJ2-2, with 8 bases lining up with TRBD1. Germline-derived CDR1 and CDR2 are LGHNA and YSLEER. This CDR3 contains 16 residues. With V trimmed by 4 bases and J by 7 bases, 11 bases remained unmatched. The CDR3 DNA sequence: TGCGCCAGCAGCCCCGGAGCCGGGACAGGAGGCGGGGAGCTGTTTTTT. Its protein product is CASSPGAGTGGGELFF.

J is TRBJ2-5 and V is TRBV12-5, with 10 bases that match TRBD1. CDR1 LGHNT and CDR2 FRNRAP come from the germline V gene. The CDR3 length is 15 residues. V lost 1 base, J lost 5 bases, and 4 bases stayed unmatched. The DNA for the CDR3 is TGTGCTAGTGGTTTGGCCCGACAGGGGGCGGAGACCCAGTACTTC. It yields the protein CASGLARQGAETQYF. The complete variable domain, with remaining parts taken from reference TRBV12-5 and TRBJ2-5, reads DARVTQTPRHKVTEMGQEVTMRCQPILGHNTVFWYRQTMMQGLELLAYFRNRAPLDDSGMPKDRFSAEMPDATLATLKIQPSEPRDSAVYFCASGLARQGAETQYFGPGTRLLVL.

This chain uses TRBV4-1 with TRBJ1-2, with 10 positions matching TRBD1. J gave up 1 base and V 3 bases, and 2 bases lay outside the gene matches. The CDR3 contains 15 residues. CDR1 and CDR2 (germline): MGHRA, YSYEKL. CDR3 in DNA: TGCGCCAGCAGCCAGACAGGGGGCGGTAACTATGGCTACACCTTC. Translating it yields CASSQTGGGNYGYTF.

This chain links TRBV7-2 with TRBJ1-6, with a possible D match to TRBD1 (5 bases). Trimming stripped 0 bases from V and 10 bases from J, with 10 bases between. This CDR3 spans 14 amino acids. Germline CDR1 is SGHTA and CDR2 is FQGNSA. The CDR3: CASSLAQGGSPLHF. The CDR3 DNA sequence: TGTGCCAGCAGCTTAGCGCAGGGTGGGTCACCCCTCCACTTT. Together with reference TRBV7-2 and TRBJ1-6, the CDR3 gives the full variable domain: GAGVSQSPSNKVTEKGKDVELRCDPISGHTALYWYRQSLGQGLEFLIYFQGNSAPDKSGLPSDRFSAERTGGSVSTLTIQRTQQEDSAVYLCASSLAQGGSPLHFGNGTRLTVT.

The V call is TRBV11-2, the J call TRBJ2-7, with 9 bases aligning to TRBD1. The germline V gene encodes CDR1 SGHAT and CDR2 FQNNGV. The ends lost 2 bases at V and 2 bases at J; junction bases unmatched: 7. The CDR3 loop spans 16 amino acids. DNA for the CDR3: TGTGCCAGCAGCTTAAGCGGGACAGGGTCTACCTACGAGCAGTACTTC. This translates into CASSLSGTGSTYEQYF.

This sequence joins TRBV5-4 and TRBJ2-7; possibly TRBD1 for D (6 bases). Germline V gene sequence: CDR1 SGHNT, CDR2 YYREEE (reference sequence). V lost 1 base to trimming and J lost 4 bases, with 12 bases between them. CDR3 length equals 14 residues. This chain's CDR3 is CASSLTGPPYEQYF. The CDR3 region has the DNA TGTGCCAGCAGCTTGACAGGGCCCCCGTACGAGCAGTACTTC.

CDR3 in DNA: TGTGCCAGCAGCGCCTCCGGGACAGGGTGGATTGGGTCAAACACTGAAGCTTTCTTT. Translating gives CASSASGTGWIGSNTEAFF. The rearrangement links TRBV2 to TRBJ1-1, with TRBD1 identical over 9 bases. J lost 2 bases, V lost 6 bases, and 19 bases had no gene match. The CDR3 has 19 residues. CDR1 and CDR2 (germline): SNHLY, FYNNEI.

This clone was picked up many times. The rearrangement uses TRBV7-3 and TRBJ1-3; TRBD1 is a possible D gene (5 bases). Germline-derived CDR1 and CDR2 are SGHTA and FQGTGA. The CDR3 length is 15 residues. Trimming left V 4 bases short and J 3 bases short, with 13 bases between. For the CDR3, the DNA is TGTGCCAGCAGCTCCATGTCGGGGGTTGGAAACACCATATATTTT. Amino acid sequence: CASSSMSGVGNTIYF.

The V call is TRBV10-3, the J call TRBJ2-7, with a tentative D call TRBD1 (6 bases). The V and J ends lost 6 bases and 1 base respectively, with 13 bases between them. The CDR3 runs 14 residues. Per the germline V gene, CDR1 is ENHRY and CDR2 is SYGVKD. This CDR3 reads CAISFGTQSYEQYF. CDR3 sequence (DNA): TGTGCCATCAGCTTTGGGACACAATCCTACGAGCAGTACTTC.

CDR3 amino acids: CASSHPSSYNSPLHF. The DNA for the CDR3 is TGTGCCAGCAGCCACCCGAGCTCCTATAATTCACCCCTCCACTTT. V is TRBV25-1 and J is TRBJ1-6; D call uncertain. The CDR3 sequence is 15 residues long. Deletions cut 6 bases from V and 0 bases from J, with 9 bases between. Germline CDR1 reads MGHDK; CDR2 reads SYGVNS.

V gene TRBV5-1 combines with J gene TRBJ1-5, with D unresolved. The CDR3 runs to 12 residues. Trimming cost V 5 bases and J 7 bases, with 10 bases left between them. Germline V gene data show CDR1 as SGHRS and CDR2 as YFSETQ. The CDR3 nucleotides read TGCGCCAGCAGTTTAGACGGGCAGCCCCAGCATTTT. It translates to CASSLDGQPQHF.

The chain has TRBV10-3 and TRBJ2-7; 9 positions match TRBD1. Germline-derived CDR1 and CDR2 are ENHRY and SYGVKD. The V segment lost 8 bases and the J segment 4 bases; nucleotides outside the gene matches: 6. The CDR3 runs 13 residues. The CDR3 DNA reads TGTGCCATCGGATGGGACAGGGTTTACGAGCAGTACTTC. It translates to CAIGWDRVYEQYF.

The rearrangement uses TRBV4-3 and TRBJ1-2, with 12 bases that match TRBD1. The CDR3 is 16 residues long. Trimming removed 8 bases from V and 5 bases from J; junction bases left unmatched: 12. Germline CDR1 reads LGHNA; CDR2 reads YSLEER. CDR3 DNA sequence: TGCGCCAGCGGCAGACCGGGACAGGGGGCGTGGTATGGCTACACCTTC. Amino acid sequence: CASGRPGQGAWYGYTF.

The J gene is TRBJ1-2, the V gene TRBV11-2, with TRBD1 as a possible D gene (6 bases). The CDR3 runs 15 residues. CDR1 is SGHAT, CDR2 FQNNGV, per germline. V was pared by 5 bases and J by 4 bases, with 17 bases between. In DNA, the CDR3 is TGTGCCAGCAGCAGCGGGGGGGCAGACATCTATGGCTACACCTTC. This encodes CASSSGGADIYGYTF.

This clone appeared once. V is TRBV5-6 and J is TRBJ2-1, with a tentative D call TRBD1 (6 bases). There are 15 residues in the CDR3. V was clipped by 0 bases and J by 6 bases, with 13 bases between them. The germline gives CDR1 SGHDT, CDR2 YYEEEE. The CDR3 sequence is CASSLEPGAGNEQFF. CDR3 nucleotide sequence: TGTGCCAGCAGCTTGGAGCCAGGGGCGGGCAATGAGCAGTTCTTC.

This chain connects TRBV7-2 to TRBJ1-6; 7 bases line up with TRBD1. V lost 1 base, J lost 1 base, and 4 bases stayed unmatched. The CDR3 consists of 17 residues. Germline lookup yields CDR1 SGHTA and CDR2 FQGNSA. CDR3: CASSLGARGSYNSPLHF. The CDR3 DNA reads as TGTGCCAGCAGCTTAGGTGCCAGGGGGTCCTATAATTCACCCCTCCACTTT.

The V and J genes are TRBV7-5 and TRBJ1-1; TRBD1, the table's D call, lacks a check against the DNA. TRBV7-5 is flagged as a pseudogene. This CDR3 contains 13 residues. The chain's CDR3 is CARSCDRNTEAFF. The CDR3 DNA sequence: TGTGCCAGAAGCTGTGACAGAAACACTGAAGCTTTCTTT.

The rearrangement joins TRBV19 to TRBJ1-5; unclear D gene. The CDR3 consists of 13 residues. V lost 3 bases and J lost 5, with 8 bases in between. The germline V gene has CDR1 LNHDA and CDR2 SQIVND (reference sequence). The DNA for the CDR3 is TGTGCCAGTAGTATCAGTCGGGATCAGCCCCAGCATTTT. Amino acid sequence: CASSISRDQPQHF.

As for this clone: This sample also contains other DNA sequences that code for the same CDR3. The chain links TRBV6-5 to TRBJ1-2; no clear D. Germline CDR1 reads MNHEY; CDR2 reads SVGAGI. V was pared by 3 bases and J by 1 base, with 9 bases between. The CDR3 spans 14 residues. The DNA for the CDR3 is TGTGCCAGCAGTTATGGAGGGATTAACTATGGCTACACCTTC. Translated: CASSYGGINYGYTF.

The CDR3 protein is CASSGVAGGHNEQFF. The CDR3 DNA sequence: TGCGCCAGCAGTGGAGTAGCCGGGGGTCACAATGAGCAGTTCTTC. The V call is TRBV10-1, the J call TRBJ2-1, with D possibly being TRBD2 (6 bases). The CDR3 consists of 15 residues. The V gene's germline CDR1 is WNHNN and CDR2 SYGVQD (reference sequence). The germline V and J ends were trimmed by 4 bases and 5 bases, with 15 bases remaining between them.

DNA for the CDR3: TGTGCCAGCAGCCATGCCTCGCGGGGGGCCTATGGCTACACCTTC. It translates to CASSHASRGAYGYTF. This sequence joins TRBV3-1 (or the pseudogene TRBV3-2) and TRBJ1-2, with a possible D match to TRBD1 (6 bases). Germline V lookup: CDR1 LGHDT, CDR2 YNNKEL (reference sequence). Trimming cost V 3 bases and J 4 bases, with 15 bases left between them. This CDR3 comprises 15 residues.

The V and J genes are TRBV7-9 and TRBJ2-3, with 9 bases matching TRBD2. J was trimmed by 2 bases and V by 1 base; bases with no gene match: 4. From germline, CDR1 is SEHNR and CDR2 FQNEAQ (reference sequence). The CDR3 is made up of 16 amino acids. The CDR3 is CASSLVLAGPTDTQYF. CDR3 DNA: TGTGCCAGCAGCTTAGTCCTAGCGGGGCCCACAGATACGCAGTATTTT. Supplemented by reference TRBV7-9 and TRBJ2-3, the full variable domain reads DTGVSQNPRHKITKRGQNVTFRCDPISEHNRLYWYRQTLGQGPEFLTYFQNEAQLEKSRLLSDRFSAERPKGSFSTLEIQRTEQGDSAMYLCASSLVLAGPTDTQYFGPGTRLTVL.

The rearrangement uses TRBV4-2 and TRBJ2-1; D is possibly TRBD2 (5 bases). Germline lookup yields CDR1 LGHNA and CDR2 YNFKEQ. The CDR3 consists of 21 residues. The V end was cut by 0 bases, the J end by 2 bases, with 26 bases between. The CDR3 bases are TGTGCCAGCAGCCAAGATGCGAGTAGAGCGGCCCTTTCAAGCGCCTACAATGAGCAGTTCTTC. Protein sequence: CASSQDASRAALSSAYNEQFF.

In its sample, this clone was seen a few times. The chain has TRBV11-1 and TRBJ2-2, with D tentatively TRBD2 (6 bases). CDR3 length: 15 residues. The germline gives CDR1 SGHAT, CDR2 FQDESV (reference sequence). Trimming stripped 5 bases from V and 3 bases from J, with 13 bases between. The CDR3 sequence: CASSRPGAHTGELFF. CDR3 nucleotides: TGTGCCAGCAGCAGACCGGGAGCTCACACCGGGGAGCTGTTTTTT.

This chain links TRBV3-1 (or the pseudogene TRBV3-2) with TRBJ1-3, with a possible D match to TRBD1 (6 bases). V gave up 4 bases and J gave up 13 bases, with 14 bases separating them. The CDR3 has 12 amino acids. The germline CDR1 and CDR2 sequences are LGHDT and YNNKEL (reference sequence). The CDR3 DNA reads as TGTGCCAGCAGCCTATCGGGGGGCCCGATATATTTT. The encoded protein is CASSLSGGPIYF.

This rearrangement joins TRBV7-9 to TRBJ1-4; unclear D gene. There are 14 residues in the CDR3. V shed 1 base and J shed 4 bases, with 7 bases lying between them. Germline lookup yields CDR1 SEHNR and CDR2 FQNEAQ (reference sequence). The CDR3, as DNA: TGTGCCAGCAGCTTAGTGCAGAATAATGAAAAACTGTTTTTT. Its translation is CASSLVQNNEKLFF.